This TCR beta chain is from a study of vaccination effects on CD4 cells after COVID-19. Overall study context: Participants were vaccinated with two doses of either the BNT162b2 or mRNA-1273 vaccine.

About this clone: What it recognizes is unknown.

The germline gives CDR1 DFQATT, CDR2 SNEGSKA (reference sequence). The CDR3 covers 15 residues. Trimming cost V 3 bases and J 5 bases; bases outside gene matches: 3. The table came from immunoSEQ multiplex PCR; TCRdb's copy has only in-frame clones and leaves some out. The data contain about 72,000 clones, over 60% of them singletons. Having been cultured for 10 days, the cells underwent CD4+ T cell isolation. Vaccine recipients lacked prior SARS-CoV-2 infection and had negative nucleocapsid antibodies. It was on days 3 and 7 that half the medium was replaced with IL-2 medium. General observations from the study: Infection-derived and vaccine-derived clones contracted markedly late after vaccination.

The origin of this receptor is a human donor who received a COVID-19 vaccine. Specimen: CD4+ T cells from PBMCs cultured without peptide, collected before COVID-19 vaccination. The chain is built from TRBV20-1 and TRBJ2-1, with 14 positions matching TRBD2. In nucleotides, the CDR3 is TGCAGTGCTAGTTGGACTAGCGGGGGGAACAATGAGCAGTTCTTC. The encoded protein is CSASWTSGGNNEQFF.